The rows below give T cell receptor beta chains drawn from one sample of a study of OX40 agonist ivuxolimab in advanced cancers. The protocol was immunoSEQ multiplex PCR, while the TCRdb copy is restricted to in-frame clones and leaves out a portion. The table has 13,000 or so clones, 75% to 90% seen once; the top ten hold over 35%. The material sequenced was CD4+ or CD8+ T cells sorted from blood, taken in a trial of the OX40 agonist ivuxolimab. These receptors were collected from an adult with an advanced solid tumor such as melanoma, head and neck, liver or kidney cancer. The CDR3 runs from the conserved cysteine through the conserved F or W. The order of the fields is V gene, clone size, J gene, CDR3 length, D gene, CDR3 protein, CDR3 DNA. A D gene is named only where the DNA matches it firmly. Clone sizes are given selectively: once, few, many, or a class where the clone is expanded.

>TRBV5-6|.|TRBJ2-1|18|TRBD1
CASSLGGGQGGSYNEQFF
TGTGCCAGCAGCTTAGGAGGCGGACAGGGCGGATCGTACAATGAGCAGTTCTTC
>TRBV11-2|.|TRBJ2-2|14|.
CASSTRQRPGELFF
TGTGCCAGCAGCACACGACAGAGGCCCGGGGAGCTGTTTTTT
>TRBV11-1|.|TRBJ2-7|14|TRBD2
CASSTLAGSYEQYF
TGTGCCAGCAGCACACTAGCGGGATCCTACGAGCAGTACTTC
>TRBV7-9|.|TRBJ2-3|17|TRBD1
CASSLTAGTGGTDTQYF
TGTGCCAGCAGCTTAACCGCCGGGACAGGGGGTACAGATACGCAGTATTTT
>TRBV30|.|TRBJ1-5|13|.
CAWSLRESKPQHF
TGTGCCTGGAGCCTCAGGGAGTCAAAGCCCCAGCATTTT
>TRBV9|.|TRBJ2-7|15|TRBD2
CASTPGGTGSYEQYF
TGTGCCAGCACACCGGGAGGGACGGGCTCCTACGAGCAGTACTTC
>TRBV9|few|TRBJ1-5|14|.
CASSPGNSNQPQHF
TGTGCCAGCAGTCCGGGGAATAGCAATCAGCCCCAGCATTTT
>TRBV9|.|TRBJ2-7|14|.
CASSVDGSSYEQYF
TGTGCCAGCAGCGTAGATGGAAGCTCCTACGAGCAGTACTTC
>TRBV7-3|.|TRBJ2-5|13|.
CASSRDIQETQYF
TGTGCCAGCAGCCGGGACATCCAAGAGACCCAGTACTTC
>TRBV4-1|.|TRBJ2-5|15|TRBD2
CASSQGRGGQETQYF
TGCGCCAGCAGCCAAGGACGGGGGGGCCAAGAGACCCAGTACTTC
>TRBV5-1|few|TRBJ1-1|13|TRBD1
CASREGASTEAFF
TGCGCCAGCAGGGAGGGGGCGAGCACTGAAGCTTTCTTT
>TRBV4-1|.|TRBJ2-3|18|TRBD2
CASSQERTREAWADTQYF
TGCGCCAGCAGCCAAGAGCGGACTAGAGAGGCATGGGCAGATACGCAGTATTTT
>TRBV2|.|TRBJ2-2|16|TRBD1
CASSVQGAVSTGELFF
TGTGCCAGCAGCGTTCAGGGGGCGGTTAGCACCGGGGAGCTGTTTTTT
>TRBV5-4|.|TRBJ2-3|17|TRBD2
CASSLVPAGGSTDTQYF
TGTGCCAGCAGCTTGGTTCCAGCGGGGGGGAGCACAGATACGCAGTATTTT
>TRBV27|.|TRBJ2-5|14|.
CASSSAGRQETQYF
TGTGCCAGCAGTTCGGCAGGTCGTCAAGAGACCCAGTACTTC
>TRBV7-9|.|TRBJ2-2|17|.
CASSQEGQGIGAGELFF
TGTGCCAGCAGCCAAGAAGGTCAGGGGATTGGTGCCGGGGAGCTGTTTTTT
>TRBV7-3|.|TRBJ2-1|17|TRBD1
CASSLKGTDPSYNEQFF
TGTGCCAGCAGCTTAAAAGGGACAGATCCATCCTACAATGAGCAGTTCTTC
>TRBV14|.|TRBJ2-3|13|.
CASSQEVPDTQYF
TGTGCCAGCAGCCAAGAGGTCCCAGATACGCAGTATTTT
>TRBV28|hyperexpanded|TRBJ1-2|15|.
CASSPLEARNYGYTF
TGTGCCAGCAGTCCTTTAGAGGCAAGAAACTATGGCTACACCTTC
>TRBV19|.|TRBJ2-3|15|TRBD2
CASSPGTSGTDTQYF
TGTGCCAGTAGTCCCGGGACTAGCGGCACAGATACGCAGTATTTT
>TRBV9|.|TRBJ2-2|12|.
CASSVEGGELFF
TGTGCCAGCAGCGTAGAGGGCGGGGAGCTGTTTTTT
>TRBV6-1|few|TRBJ1-5|13|.
CASREGGFQPQHF
TGTGCCAGCAGGGAGGGGGGTTTTCAACCCCAGCATTTT
>TRBV7-8|medium-sized|TRBJ1-1|11|.
CASSLVGEAFF
TGTGCCAGCAGCTTGGTGGGTGAAGCTTTCTTT
>TRBV18|medium-sized|TRBJ2-5|14|.
CASSPTGEGETQYF
TGTGCCAGCTCACCGACAGGGGAGGGAGAGACCCAGTACTTC
>TRBV11-3|.|TRBJ2-7|15|TRBD2
CASSPGGGQTYEQYF
TGTGCCAGCAGCCCCGGGGGGGGACAAACCTACGAGCAGTACTTC
>TRBV27|.|TRBJ2-7|14|.
CASSLDLQGYEQYF
TGTGCCAGCAGTTTAGATCTTCAGGGCTACGAGCAGTACTTC
>TRBV28|.|TRBJ2-3|12|.
CASSPRTDTQYF
TGTGCCAGCAGCCCTCGCACAGATACGCAGTATTTT